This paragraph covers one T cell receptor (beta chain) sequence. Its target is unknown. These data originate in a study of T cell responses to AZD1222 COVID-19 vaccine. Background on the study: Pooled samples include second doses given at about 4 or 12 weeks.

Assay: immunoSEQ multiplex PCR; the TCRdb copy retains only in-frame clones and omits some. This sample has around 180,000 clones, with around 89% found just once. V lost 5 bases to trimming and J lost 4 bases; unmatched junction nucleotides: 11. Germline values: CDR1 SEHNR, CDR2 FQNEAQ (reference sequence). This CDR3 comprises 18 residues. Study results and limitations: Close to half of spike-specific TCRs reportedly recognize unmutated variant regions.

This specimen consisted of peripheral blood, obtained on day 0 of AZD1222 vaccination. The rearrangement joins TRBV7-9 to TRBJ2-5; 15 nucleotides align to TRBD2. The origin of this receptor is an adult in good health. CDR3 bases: TGTGCCAGCAGCCCCTCGAGGACTAGCGGGGGGGCGGGAGAGACCCAGTACTTC. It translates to CASSPSRTSGGAGETQYF.